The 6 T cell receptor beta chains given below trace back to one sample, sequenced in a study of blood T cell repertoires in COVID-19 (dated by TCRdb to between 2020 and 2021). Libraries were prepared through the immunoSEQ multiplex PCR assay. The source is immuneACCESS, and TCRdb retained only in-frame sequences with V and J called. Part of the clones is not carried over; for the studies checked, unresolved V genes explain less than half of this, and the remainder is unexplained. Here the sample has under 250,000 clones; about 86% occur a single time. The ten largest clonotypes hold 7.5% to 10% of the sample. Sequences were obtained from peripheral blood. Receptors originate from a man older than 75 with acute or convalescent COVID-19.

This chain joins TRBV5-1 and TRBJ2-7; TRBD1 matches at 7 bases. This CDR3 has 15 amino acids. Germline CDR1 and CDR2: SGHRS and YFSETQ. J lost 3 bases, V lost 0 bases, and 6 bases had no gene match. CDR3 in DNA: TGCGCCAGCAGCTTGGAACAGGGGTGGATCTACGAGCAGTACTTC. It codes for CASSLEQGWIYEQYF.

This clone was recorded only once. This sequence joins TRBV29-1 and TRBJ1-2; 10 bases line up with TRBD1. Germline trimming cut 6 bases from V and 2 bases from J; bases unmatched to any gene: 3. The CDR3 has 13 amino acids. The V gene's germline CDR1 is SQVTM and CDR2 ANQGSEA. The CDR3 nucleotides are TGCAGCGTACGGGACAGGGGAAACTATGGCTACACCTTC. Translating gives CSVRDRGNYGYTF.

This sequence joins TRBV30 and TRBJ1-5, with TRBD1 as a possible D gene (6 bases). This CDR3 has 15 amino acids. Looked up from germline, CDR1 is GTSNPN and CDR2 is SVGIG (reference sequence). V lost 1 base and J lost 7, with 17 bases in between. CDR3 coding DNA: TGTGCCTGGAGTGGTCGGGCAGGGGAAGGGCAGCCCCAGCATTTT. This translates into CAWSGRAGEGQPQHF. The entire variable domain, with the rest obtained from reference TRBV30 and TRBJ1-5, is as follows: SQTIHQWPATLVQPVGSPLSLECTVEGTSNPNLYWYRQAAGRGLQLLFYSVGIGQISSEVPQNLSASRPQDRQFILSSKKLLLSDSGFYLCAWSGRAGEGQPQHFGDGTRLSIL.

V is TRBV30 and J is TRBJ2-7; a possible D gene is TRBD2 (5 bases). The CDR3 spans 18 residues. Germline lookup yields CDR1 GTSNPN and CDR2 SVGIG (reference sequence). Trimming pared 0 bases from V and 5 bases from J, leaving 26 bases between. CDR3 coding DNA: TGTGCCTGGAGTGTTTTTTGGGGTGGGCGTCTCGGGGAAGACGAGCAGTACTTC. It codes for CAWSVFWGGRLGEDEQYF.

Written as DNA, the CDR3 is TGTGCCAGCAGTCCGACTAGCGGCTACGAGCAGTACTTC. This encodes CASSPTSGYEQYF. The chain uses TRBV6-5 and TRBJ2-7, with 9 bases fitting TRBD2. Losses at the gene ends were 5 bases for V and 3 bases for J; bases not matched to a gene: 2. The germline CDR1 and CDR2 sequences are MNHEY and SVGAGI. CDR3 length: 13 amino acids.

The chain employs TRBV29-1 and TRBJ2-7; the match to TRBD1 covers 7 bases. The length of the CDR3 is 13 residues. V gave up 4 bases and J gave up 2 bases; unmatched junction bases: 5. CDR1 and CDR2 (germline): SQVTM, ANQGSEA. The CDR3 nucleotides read TGCAGCGTTGCCTTTGACAGGGCCTACGAGCAGTACTTC. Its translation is CSVAFDRAYEQYF.